This note documents a single T cell receptor beta chain sequence. The data were produced by immunoSEQ multiplex PCR, yet TCRdb's version contains in-frame clones alone and is incomplete. The sample shows approximately 85,000 clones, over 75% of them seen only once. These data belong to a study of blood T cell repertoires in COVID-19. Across the study: T cells, B-cell-depleted T cells, or PBMCs supplied cDNA or gDNA.

The CDR3 length is 14 residues. Germline V gene sequence: CDR1 MNHEY, CDR2 SMNVEV (reference sequence). Unmatched junction bases numbered 9, after V lost 5 bases and J lost 8 bases. The specimen was peripheral blood. The rearrangement joins TRBV27 to TRBJ1-3, with 7 nucleotides matching TRBD1. The source is a human donor in a cohort sampled during active COVID-19. CDR3 DNA: TGTGCCAGCAGTCAACGACAGGGTGGGGACACCATATATTTT. It translates to CASSQRQGGDTIYF.